The next 24 T cell receptor beta chains were all read from a single sample in a study of blood T cell repertoires in COVID-19. Sequenced by immunoSEQ multiplex PCR; TCRdb stores in-frame clones only, minus some. The table has tens of thousands of clones, 88% seen once; the top ten hold roughly 46%. Sequenced: peripheral blood. The source is a human donor in a cohort sampled during active COVID-19.

The chain is built from TRBV18 and TRBJ2-4, with 9 bases aligning to TRBD1. The CDR3 extends over 19 amino acids. Trimming took 4 bases from V and 2 from J; bases not matched to a gene: 15. Germline V gene sequence: CDR1 KGHSH, CDR2 LQKENI. CDR3 loop: CASSLSPGTGSRSKNIQYF. DNA for the CDR3: TGTGCCAGCTCACTTAGTCCCGGGACAGGGTCCCGCTCCAAAAACATTCAGTACTTC.

This rearrangement joins TRBV7-2 to TRBJ1-3, with TRBD1 matching 9 bases. Losses at the gene ends were 3 bases for V and 5 bases for J; bases not matched to a gene: 5. The CDR3 consists of 15 residues. CDR1 and CDR2 from the germline V gene are SGHTA and FQGNSA. The CDR3 sequence: CASSFETGGRNTIYF. CDR3 coding DNA: TGTGCCAGCAGCTTTGAAACAGGGGGCAGAAACACCATATATTTT.

The chain uses TRBV28 and TRBJ2-1, with 8 positions matching TRBD2. The CDR3 runs to 15 residues. CDR1 and CDR2 from the germline V gene are MDHEN and SYDVKM. Trimming at V came to 4 bases and at J to 8 bases, leaving 10 bases not matched to a gene. The CDR3 loop is CASSSPGLVSHEQFF. The CDR3 coding sequence is TGTGCCAGCAGTTCCCCGGGACTAGTGAGCCATGAGCAGTTCTTC.

J is TRBJ2-3 and V is TRBV27; D perhaps matches TRBD1 (6 bases). CDR3 length: 15 residues. The V end was cut by 8 bases, the J end by 6 bases, with 21 bases between. Germline values: CDR1 MNHEY, CDR2 SMNVEV (reference sequence). CDR3 nucleotide sequence: TGTGCCAGCGCCCGGAGTTGGGGGCGCAGTGATACGCAGTATTTT. Amino acids: CASARSWGRSDTQYF.

The rearrangement uses TRBV28 and TRBJ2-5; TRBD1 matches at 10 bases. This CDR3 has 15 residues. V lost 6 bases and J lost 3; bases outside the gene matches: 7. In germline, CDR1 is MDHEN, CDR2 SYDVKM. CDR3 loop: CASSGATGGEETQYF. For the CDR3, the DNA is TGTGCCAGCAGCGGAGCGACAGGGGGCGAAGAGACCCAGTACTTC.

Only a few counts were recorded for this clone. The V gene is TRBV6-2 or TRBV6-3, the J gene TRBJ2-1; 14 nucleotides match TRBD2. This CDR3 region has 16 residues. Germline V gene lookup returns CDR1 MNHEY and CDR2 SVGEGT. The V and J ends lost 4 bases and 12 bases, in that order; junction bases with no gene match: 11. CDR3 nucleotide sequence: TGTGCCAGCAGTTCCCGAGGGACTAGCGGGAGTAAGGGGCAGTTCTTC. Protein: CASSSRGTSGSKGQFF.

The rearrangement links TRBV5-1 to TRBJ2-1; 7 positions match TRBD2. Germline CDR1 SGHRS, CDR2 YFSETQ. J lost 7 bases, V lost 3 bases, and 7 bases had no gene match. CDR3 length: 14 residues. The chain's CDR3 is CASSYGTGGNEQFF. CDR3 in DNA: TGCGCCAGCAGCTACGGGACCGGGGGGAATGAGCAGTTCTTC.

This clone is a singleton in its sample. The chain is built from TRBV2 and TRBJ2-7; D might be TRBD2 (7 bases). This CDR3 region has 14 residues. Between the trimmed V and J ends, which lost 7 bases and 2 bases, there was a span of 15 bases. The germline gives CDR1 SNHLY, CDR2 FYNNEI. The CDR3 reads CASTQGGGPYEQYF. The CDR3 DNA reads as TGTGCCAGCACCCAAGGCGGGGGCCCCTACGAGCAGTACTTC.

V gene TRBV18 combines with J gene TRBJ2-7; 9 nucleotides align to TRBD1. This CDR3 spans 15 amino acids. The germline V gene has CDR1 KGHSH and CDR2 LQKENI. After removal of 5 bases from V and 3 bases from J, the junction contained 8 bases not matched to a gene. CDR3 amino acids: CASSSTGGLDYEQYF. CDR3 sequence (DNA): TGTGCCAGCTCATCAACAGGGGGCCTGGACTACGAGCAGTACTTC.

The sample holds a few counts of this clone. The chain combines TRBV7-9 with TRBJ1-4, with D perhaps matching TRBD1 (5 bases). Per germline, CDR1 SEHNR and CDR2 FQNEAQ (reference sequence). V was cut by 4 bases and J by 3 bases, with 18 bases left in between. There are 17 residues in the CDR3. CDR3 DNA sequence: TGTGCCAGCAGCTCCAGTGGTGCGGGGCTCGCTAATGAAAAACTGTTTTTT. Translating it yields CASSSSGAGLANEKLFF.

The chain is built from TRBV5-3 and TRBJ1-4, with D possibly being TRBD1 (5 bases). TRBV5-3 is filed as an ORF, its function uncertain. V was trimmed by 10 bases and J by 3 bases, leaving 13 bases between them. The CDR3 contains 13 residues. CDR3 residues: CAGKGPANEKLFF. DNA for the CDR3: TGTGCCGGAAAGGGGCCAGCTAATGAAAAACTGTTTTTT.

CDR3 DNA: TGTGCCAGCAGTGAGAAGCGGGAGTCTTTTCAGTTCTTC. Translation gives CASSEKRESFQFF. The chain combines TRBV2 with TRBJ2-1, with 8 nucleotides matching TRBD2. The V gene end was trimmed by 3 bases and the J gene end by 13 bases; junction bases not matched to a gene: 8. CDR1 SNHLY and CDR2 FYNNEI come from the germline V gene. The length of the CDR3 is 13 residues.

The chain joins TRBV24-1 to TRBJ2-3, with 9 bases matching TRBD2. Germline loops: CDR1 KGHDR, CDR2 SFDVKD. V lost 2 bases, J lost 4 bases, and 3 bases stayed unmatched. The CDR3 contains 15 residues. CDR3 residues: CATSDSLAGSDTQYF. CDR3 bases: TGTGCCACCAGTGATTCCCTAGCGGGGTCAGATACGCAGTATTTT.

The genes are TRBV6-1 and TRBJ1-2, with D possibly matching TRBD1 (6 bases). Germline CDR1 reads MNHNS; CDR2 reads SASEGT. The CDR3 covers 14 residues. The V gene lost 3 bases and the J gene lost 4 bases, with 12 bases spanning the gap. The CDR3 loop is CASSDEQGFYGYTF. CDR3 nucleotide sequence: TGTGCCAGCAGTGATGAACAGGGTTTCTATGGCTACACCTTC.

This chain links TRBV7-9 with TRBJ2-3; 9 bases match TRBD2. Germline trimming cut 10 bases from V and 5 bases from J; bases unmatched to any gene: 22. CDR3 length: 18 residues. CDR1 SEHNR and CDR2 FQNEAQ come from the germline V gene (reference sequence). The CDR3 is CATTPQILNSGGRDTQYF. The DNA of the CDR3 is TGTGCCACCACACCTCAAATTCTAAATAGCGGGGGTAGAGATACGCAGTATTTT.

The rearrangement uses TRBV27 and TRBJ2-2, with a weak D call TRBD1 (6 bases). From germline, CDR1 is MNHEY and CDR2 SMNVEV (reference sequence). The CDR3 runs to 14 residues. Trimming pared 3 bases from V and 5 bases from J, leaving 10 bases between. CDR3 amino acids: CASSLETGTGELFF. The DNA for the CDR3 is TGTGCCAGCAGTTTGGAAACAGGGACCGGGGAGCTGTTTTTT.

This clone was recorded a few times. The chain combines TRBV23-1 with TRBJ2-2; D possibly corresponds to TRBD1 (5 bases). TRBV23-1 is given ORF status, its function remaining uncertain. The CDR3 is 13 residues long. The V end lost 7 bases, the J end lost 8 bases, and 14 bases lay between the germline ends. CDR3 residues: CASIIGVSGELFF. For the CDR3, the DNA is TGCGCCAGCATTATAGGGGTATCGGGGGAGCTGTTTTTT.

The chain links TRBV6-2 or TRBV6-3 to TRBJ1-2; D remains ambiguous. Germline V gene sequence: CDR1 MNHEY, CDR2 SVGEGT. The CDR3 loop spans 16 amino acids. Trimming took 4 bases from V and 0 from J, leaving 15 bases between them. CDR3 residues: CASSFQVISANYGYTF. The CDR3, as DNA: TGTGCCAGCAGTTTCCAGGTTATATCGGCTAACTATGGCTACACCTTC.

This clone was observed once. The chain links TRBV5-8 to TRBJ2-3, with 7 bases identical to TRBD2. Trimming removed 4 bases from V and 6 bases from J; junction bases left unmatched: 11. Per the germline V gene, CDR1 is SGHTS and CDR2 is YDEGEE. This CDR3 is 15 amino acids long. CDR3 sequence reads: CASSRTLGGVDTQYF. In DNA form, the CDR3 reads TGTGCCAGCAGCCGGACCTTGGGGGGGGTGGATACGCAGTATTTT.

The chain employs TRBV10-3 and TRBJ2-7; no reliable D call. Germline V CDR1 and CDR2: ENHRY, SYGVKD. The CDR3 extends over 10 amino acids. The V end was cut by 9 bases, the J end by 3 bases, with 6 bases between. Written as DNA, the CDR3 is TGTGCCATACATGTCTACGAGCAGTACTTC. As protein: CAIHVYEQYF.

The chain carries TRBV19 and TRBJ2-7, with D perhaps matching TRBD1 (6 bases). The CDR3 loop spans 13 amino acids. The germline V gene has CDR1 LNHDA and CDR2 SQIVND (reference sequence). V lost 2 bases, J lost 7 bases, and 12 bases lay in between. The CDR3 DNA reads TGTGCCAGTAGTATACAACAGGGTACGGAGCAGTACTTC. This gives the protein CASSIQQGTEQYF. The full variable domain, with the rest looked up from reference TRBV19 and TRBJ2-7, is DGGITQSPKYLFRKEGQNVTLSCEQNLNHDAMYWYRQDPGQGLRLIYYSQIVNDFQKGDIAEGYSVSREKKESFPLTVTSAQKNPTAFYLCASSIQQGTEQYFGPGTRLTVT.

This clone was detected only a few times. V and J are TRBV4-2 and TRBJ2-2; the match to TRBD1 covers 8 bases. The junction had 0 bases not matched to a gene; V was cut back by 1 base and J by 5 bases. This CDR3 contains 14 residues. Germline V gives CDR1 LGHNA, CDR2 YNFKEQ. The CDR3 spells CASSQGTGTGELFF. The CDR3 bases are TGTGCCAGCAGCCAAGGGACAGGGACCGGGGAGCTGTTTTTT.

The J gene is TRBJ2-1, the V gene TRBV21-1; the table's TRBD2 call for D was not verified on the DNA. TRBV21-1 is designated a pseudogene. CDR3 length equals 16 residues. The CDR3 here is CASSKYEVSSYNEQFF. For the CDR3, the DNA is TGTGCCAGCAGCAAATACGAGGTGAGCTCCTACAATGAGCAGTTCTTC.

The chain is built from TRBV5-1 and TRBJ2-3, with 8 bases that match TRBD2. V shed 1 base and J 5 bases; nucleotides not matched to a gene: 3. Looked up from germline, CDR1 is SGHRS and CDR2 is YFSETQ. The CDR3 is 14 amino acids. This chain's CDR3 is CASSLSAGGDTQYF. The CDR3 DNA sequence: TGCGCCAGCAGCTTGTCTGCGGGAGGAGATACGCAGTATTTT.